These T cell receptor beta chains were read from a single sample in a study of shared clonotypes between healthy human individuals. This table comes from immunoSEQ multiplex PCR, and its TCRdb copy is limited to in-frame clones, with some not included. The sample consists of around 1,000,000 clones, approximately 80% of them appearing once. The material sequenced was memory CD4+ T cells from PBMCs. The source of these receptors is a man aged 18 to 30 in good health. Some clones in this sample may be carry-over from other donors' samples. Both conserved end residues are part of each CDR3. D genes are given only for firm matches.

CASSYSPTGNTEAFF	TRBV6-5	-
CASSPPGQKNTEAFF	TRBV18	-
CASSHGQSQETQYF	TRBV11-3	-
CASSPLHRVFEKLFF	TRBV18	-
CASSIVAGGGNEQFF	TRBV19	TRBD2
CASSPRQGAAGANVLTF	TRBV4-2	TRBD1
CASSQDRGSYNEQFF	TRBV4-2	-
CASQTGLAGEEYF	TRBV19	TRBD2
CSALAGVSYNEQFF	TRBV29-1	TRBD2
CASSLGPIYEQYF	TRBV7-3	-
CATNGRDSGNTIYF	TRBV10-3	-
CASSIQPSYGYTF	TRBV7-2	-
CASSKDRFNYGYTF	TRBV5-4	TRBD1
CASRAGDPDTEAFF	TRBV5-4	-
CASSRGRDLEAFF	TRBV5-1	-
CATNRGRWTDTQYF	TRBV2	TRBD1
CASSLRGLGNQPQHF	TRBV2	-
CASSSLGLAGGAQYF	TRBV9	TRBD2
CASSFWNREVFGANVLTF	TRBV11-2	-
CASSQQGLGTDTQYF	TRBV4-1	-
CASSTIKSTLNTEAFF	TRBV13	-
CASSVAGGWEETQYF	TRBV9	-
CASSLAVRTGGLGSYEQYF	TRBV7-4	TRBD1
CASRETGRTGYGYTF	TRBV19	TRBD1
CASSRDRVYNEQFF	TRBV5-4	TRBD1
CASSQDIRPLVPDNEQFF	TRBV4-1	-
CSVKLTLGNEKLFF	TRBV29-1	-
CASNVGTGGGYTF	TRBV28	TRBD1
CSVVNTAGVEEQYF	TRBV29-1	-
CASSWGKHEQFF	TRBV5-6	-
CASSDIQPQHF	TRBV6-1	-
CASSMRVGTFSPGNYGYTF	TRBV11-2	-
CASVLPRPSGNTIYF	TRBV5-8	-
CASSLTDSNQPQHF	TRBV7-2	-
CASSPPSGQGAEQYF	TRBV18	TRBD1
CANRLAANTGELFF	TRBV7-8	TRBD2
CASSTLAGQANTEAFF	TRBV28	TRBD1
CASSGQGQETQYF	TRBV5-1	TRBD1
CASSPRRGDRTGNTIYF	TRBV18	-
CASSFGGEGTQYF	TRBV7-9	TRBD2
CASSTRLAGGPYEQYF	TRBV19	TRBD2
CASSFGEYEQYF	TRBV28	-
CAWTPGGGAFF	TRBV30	-
CASSIGTGGGDTQYF	TRBV5-6	TRBD1
CASSLKGGCSGINEQFF	TRBV11-3	TRBD2
CASSIFLDPESKAFF	TRBV19	-
CASSPQGGNSNQPQHF	TRBV18	-
CASGKLRESYNEQFF	TRBV5-1	TRBD2
CASSLGQGTPVREAFF	TRBV28	TRBD1
CATSASGTSTDTQYF	TRBV15	-
CASSLGLSGGYTF	TRBV5-1	-
CASSLPQQPRGYTF	TRBV5-4	-